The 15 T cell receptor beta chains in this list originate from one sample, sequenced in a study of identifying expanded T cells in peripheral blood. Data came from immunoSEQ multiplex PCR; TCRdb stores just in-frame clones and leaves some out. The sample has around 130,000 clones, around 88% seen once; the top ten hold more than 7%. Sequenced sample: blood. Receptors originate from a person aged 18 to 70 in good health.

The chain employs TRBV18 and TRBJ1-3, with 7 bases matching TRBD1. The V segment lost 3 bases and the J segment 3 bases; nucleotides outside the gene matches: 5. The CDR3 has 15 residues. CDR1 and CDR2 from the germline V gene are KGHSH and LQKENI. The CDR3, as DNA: TGTGCCAGCTCACCCGAGACAGGGCTTGGAAACACCATATATTTT. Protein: CASSPETGLGNTIYF. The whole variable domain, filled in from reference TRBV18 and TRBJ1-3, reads NAGVMQNPRHLVRRRGQEARLRCSPMKGHSHVYWYRQLPEEGLKFMVYLQKENIIDESGMPKERFSAEFPKEGPSILRIQQVVRGDSAAYFCASSPETGLGNTIYFGEGSWLTVV.

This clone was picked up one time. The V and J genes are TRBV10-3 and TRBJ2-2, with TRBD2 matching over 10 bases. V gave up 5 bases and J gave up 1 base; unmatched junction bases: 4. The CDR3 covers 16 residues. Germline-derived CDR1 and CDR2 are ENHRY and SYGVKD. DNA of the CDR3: TGTGCCATCAGTCCTCGACTAGCGGGGAACACCGGGGAGCTGTTTTTT. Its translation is CAISPRLAGNTGELFF.

CDR3 nucleotide sequence: TGTGCCAGTAGTCCAGCGGGTAAATACTACGAGCAGTACTTC. Its translation is CASSPAGKYYEQYF. The chain is built from TRBV19 and TRBJ2-7; a possible D gene is TRBD2 (6 bases). The CDR3 runs 14 residues. V was shortened by 5 bases and J by 3 bases, with 14 bases between the two germline ends. Germline lookup yields CDR1 LNHDA and CDR2 SQIVND (reference sequence).

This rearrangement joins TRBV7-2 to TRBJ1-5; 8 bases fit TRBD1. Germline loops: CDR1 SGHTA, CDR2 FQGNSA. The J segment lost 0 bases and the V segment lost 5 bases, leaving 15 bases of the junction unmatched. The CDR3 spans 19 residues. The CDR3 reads CASSPPMDRVTYSNQPQHF. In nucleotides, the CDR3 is TGTGCCAGCAGCCCACCGATGGACAGGGTGACTTATAGCAATCAGCCCCAGCATTTT.

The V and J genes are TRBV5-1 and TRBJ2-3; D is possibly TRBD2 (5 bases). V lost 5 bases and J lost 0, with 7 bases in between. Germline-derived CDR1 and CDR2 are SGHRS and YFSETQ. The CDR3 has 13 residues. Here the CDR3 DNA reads TGCGCCAGCAGGGGAGAGAGCACAGATACGCAGTATTTT. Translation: CASRGESTDTQYF. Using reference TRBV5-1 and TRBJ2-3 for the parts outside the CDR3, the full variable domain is KAGVTQTPRYLIKTRGQQVTLSCSPISGHRSVSWYQQTPGQGLQFLFEYFSETQRNKGNFPGRFSGRQFSNSRSEMNVSTLELGDSALYLCASRGESTDTQYFGPGTRLTVL.

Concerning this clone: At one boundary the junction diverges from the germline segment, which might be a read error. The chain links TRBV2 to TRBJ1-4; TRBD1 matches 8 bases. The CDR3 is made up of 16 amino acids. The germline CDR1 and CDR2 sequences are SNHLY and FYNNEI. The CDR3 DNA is TGTGCCAGCAGCGAAGGGTTCGCAGGGGGCTCTGAAAAACTGTTTTTT. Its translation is CASSEGFAGGSEKLFF.

The DNA of the CDR3 is TGTGCCAGCTCGACAGGGGCCGGAAACACCATATATTTT. Amino acids: CASSTGAGNTIYF. The chain recombines TRBV25-1 with TRBJ1-3, with 8 positions matching TRBD1. The germline V gene encodes CDR1 MGHDK and CDR2 SYGVNS. V shed 8 bases, J shed 4 bases, and the junction held 4 bases outside the gene matches. The CDR3 totals 13 residues.

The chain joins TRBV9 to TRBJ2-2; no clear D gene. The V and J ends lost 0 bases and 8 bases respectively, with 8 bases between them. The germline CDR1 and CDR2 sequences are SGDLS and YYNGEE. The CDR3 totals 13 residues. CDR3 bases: TGTGCCAGCAGCGTAGCCCCTAAGGGGGAGCTGTTTTTT. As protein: CASSVAPKGELFF.

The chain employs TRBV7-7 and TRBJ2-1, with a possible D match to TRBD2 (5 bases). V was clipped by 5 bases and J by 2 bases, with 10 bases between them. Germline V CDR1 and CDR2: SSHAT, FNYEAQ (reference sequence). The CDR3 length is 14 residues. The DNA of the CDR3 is TGTGCCAGCAGCCCCGGCGGGCCCTACAATGAGCAGTTCTTC. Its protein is CASSPGGPYNEQFF.

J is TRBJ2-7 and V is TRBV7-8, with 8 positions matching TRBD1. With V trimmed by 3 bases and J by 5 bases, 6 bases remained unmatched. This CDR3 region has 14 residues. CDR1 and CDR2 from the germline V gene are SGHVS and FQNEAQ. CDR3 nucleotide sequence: TGTGCCAGCAGCTTGTTAGGACAGGGAGACGAGCAGTACTTC. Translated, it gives CASSLLGQGDEQYF.

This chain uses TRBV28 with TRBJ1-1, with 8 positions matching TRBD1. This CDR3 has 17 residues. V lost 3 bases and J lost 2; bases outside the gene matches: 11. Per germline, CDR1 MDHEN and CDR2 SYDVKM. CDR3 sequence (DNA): TGTGCCAGCAGTTTCATCCGGGACAGGCGGGTAAACACTGAAGCTTTCTTT. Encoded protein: CASSFIRDRRVNTEAFF. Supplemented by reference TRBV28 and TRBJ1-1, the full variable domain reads DVKVTQSSRYLVKRTGEKVFLECVQDMDHENMFWYRQDPGLGLRLIYFSYDVKMKEKGDIPEGYSVSREKKERFSLILESASTNQTSMYLCASSFIRDRRVNTEAFFGQGTRLTVV.

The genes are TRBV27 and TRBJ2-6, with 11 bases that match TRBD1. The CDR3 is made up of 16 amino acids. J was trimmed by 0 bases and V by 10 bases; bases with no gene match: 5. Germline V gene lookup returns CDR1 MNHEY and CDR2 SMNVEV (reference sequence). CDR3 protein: CATRTGGFSGANVLTF. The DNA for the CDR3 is TGTGCCACCAGGACAGGGGGCTTCTCTGGGGCCAACGTCCTGACTTTC.

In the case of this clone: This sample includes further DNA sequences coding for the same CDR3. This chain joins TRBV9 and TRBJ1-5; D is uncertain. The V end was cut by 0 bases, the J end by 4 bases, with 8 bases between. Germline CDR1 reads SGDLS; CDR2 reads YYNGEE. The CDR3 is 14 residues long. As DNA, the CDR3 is TGTGCCAGCAGCGTAGATGGGAGAAATCAGCCCCAGCATTTT. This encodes CASSVDGRNQPQHF.

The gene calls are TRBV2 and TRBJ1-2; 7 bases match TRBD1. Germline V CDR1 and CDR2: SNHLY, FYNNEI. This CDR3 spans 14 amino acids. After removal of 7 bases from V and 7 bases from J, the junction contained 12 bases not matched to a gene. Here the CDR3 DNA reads TGTGCCAGCATCCCACAGGGGAGGACTGCTGGCTACACCTTC. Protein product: CASIPQGRTAGYTF.

The CDR3 DNA reads TGTGCCAGCAAGCCTGAGGTCGGTTCACCCCTCCACTTT. It encodes CASKPEVGSPLHF. The chain couples TRBV7-9 to TRBJ1-6; D gene unclear. With 7 bases removed from V and 9 bases from J, the gap between germline ends came to 13 bases. CDR1 and CDR2 (germline): SEHNR, FQNEAQ (reference sequence). This CDR3 is built from 13 residues.